The clone carrying this T cell receptor beta chain was found many times. Its target is not known. This record belongs to a study of T cells after yellow fever vaccination. Across the whole study: Preparation of the low-cell-number fractions used SMART-Seq v4 Ultra Low Input. Study outcomes and limitations: Contamination of FACS-sorted repertoires by abundant clonotypes from the bulk population could occur. The booster response re-showed most primary clones: approximately 97% CD4, approximately 90% CD8. Few clonotypes appeared in both CD4 and CD8 compartments.

Germline V gives CDR1 LNHNV, CDR2 YYDKDF (reference sequence). Between the trimmed V and J ends, which lost 0 bases and 4 bases, there was a span of 15 bases. This CDR3 contains 16 residues. Each CDR3 protein gets one entry after TCRdb re-called the 5' RACE reads with MiXCR. The table has 150,000 or so distinct CDR3 sequences, less than 9% seen once. The gene calls are TRBV15 and TRBJ1-1; D is perhaps TRBD1 (5 bases). The sequenced sample was CD4+ T cells sorted from PBMCs, obtained less than 6 days after the first yellow fever vaccination. The clonotype was recovered from a young man who received the YFV17D yellow fever vaccine. The CDR3, as DNA: TGTGCCACCAGCAGAGAATCCGGGCCGGGGGGCACTGAAGCTTTCTTT. This translates into CATSRESGPGGTEAFF. The full variable domain, in which reference TRBV15 and TRBJ1-1 provide the parts outside the CDR3, is DAMVIQNPRYQVTQFGKPVTLSCSQTLNHNVMYWYQQKSSQAPKLLFHYYDKDFNNEADTPDNFQSRRPNTSFCFLDIRSPGLGDTAMYLCATSRESGPGGTEAFFGQGTRLTVV.